This T cell receptor beta chain was recorded in a study of T cell clonality in common variable immunodeficiency. Study outcomes and limitations: The cause of increased CVID clonality remains unclear without subpopulation sequencing. In common variable immunodeficiency, TCR beta chains reportedly carried fewer deletions and N-nucleotide insertions. Shared TCRbeta clones were fewer between CVID subjects than controls.

Here immunoSEQ multiplex PCR was the method, and the copy in TCRdb shows in-frame clones only, minus some. This sample carries about 20,000 clones, none of them present only once. This clone showed up many times. The target antigen is unknown. The read ends 3 residues before the CDR3 terminus; that terminus is restored from the germline J gene. The junction had 3 bases not matched to a gene; V was cut back by 1 base and J by 1 base. This CDR3 has 14 amino acids. Germline lookup yields CDR1 DFQATT and CDR2 SNEGSKA (reference sequence). V and J are TRBV20-1 and TRBJ2-5; 7 bases line up with TRBD2. Material for sequencing was peripheral blood mononuclear cells. This sequence was found in a human donor with common variable immunodeficiency. The CDR3 sequence: CSARAASGQETQYF. The CDR3 bases that were read are TGCAGTGCTAGAGCCGCTAGCGGCCAAGAGACC.